This T cell receptor (beta chain) was profiled in a study of identical twins. Using its own MiXCR run on the 5' RACE reads, TCRdb lists one record per CDR3 protein. This sample has roughly 470,000 distinct CDR3 sequences, with roughly an eighth found just once. Points from the study as a whole: It was possible that invariant MAIT and iNKT cells partly confounded the zero-insertion analyses. Insertions were fewer in abundant cord blood beta clonotypes, whereas memory repertoires showed none of this pattern.

The CDR3 has 15 residues. Trimming cost V 5 bases and J 3 bases, with 16 bases left between them. Germline V gene lookup returns CDR1 SGHTA and CDR2 FQGNSA. By frequency in the sample, this clonotype is medium-sized. Its antigen is currently unknown. The same specimen was also included in a second study, on yellow fever vaccine responses in identical twins. That work states: It has been reported that, in twins, the vaccine T cell response seemed partly convergent and partly personalized.

This chain joins TRBV7-2 and TRBJ2-5; D assignment may be TRBD1 or TRBD2 (5 bases each). This receptor was taken from a woman aged 18-30 years in good health. Source material: CD4+ T cells sorted from blood. The CDR3 bases are TGTGCCAGCAGCCCCTTCCCGAGGGGCGAAGAGACCCAGTACTTC. This codes for CASSPFPRGEETQYF.